This entry is about one T cell receptor beta chain. Its specificity is unknown. CDR3 length: 14 amino acids. Germline loops: CDR1 SGHDN, CDR2 FVKESK. Trimming removed 3 bases from V and 10 bases from J, with 13 bases in between. This sample is drawn from a study of T cell responses to AZD1222 COVID-19 vaccine. Here immunoSEQ multiplex PCR was the method, and the copy in TCRdb shows in-frame clones only, minus some. This table holds 130,000 to 150,000 clones, approximately 90% found once. Broader study findings: The donors showed a predominance of white British ancestry and of females, with possible underestimation of clonal diversity. The repertoires were collected only after the peak T cell response. Spike-specific TCR depth and breadth grew after two AZD1222 doses.

The chain is built from TRBV14 and TRBJ1-6; D unclear. Here the sequenced sample was peripheral blood, taken on day 0 of MenACWY control vaccination. The TCR comes from an adult in good health. CDR3 loop: CASSQIPAGSPLHF. In DNA, the CDR3 is TGTGCCAGCAGCCAGATTCCAGCGGGATCACCCCTCCACTTT.